The clone carrying this T cell receptor (beta chain) has only a few counts. The antigen is undetermined. The sample is drawn from a study of early T cells in non-severe SARS-CoV-2 infection. On the study more broadly: Sequencing was performed on bulk RNA from unsorted whole blood, leaving chains unpaired.

Overall study findings and caveats: Anti-spike CD8 specificities were favored by VDJdb matching, whose results missed private and CD4 specificities.

Researchers tagged individual cDNA molecules with unique molecular identifiers. TCRdb independently ran MiXCR on the 5' RACE reads; one entry per CDR3 protein. The table shows about 56,000 distinct CDR3 sequences, with roughly a tenth occurring only once. V dropped 1 base and J dropped 0 bases, with 24 bases sitting between them. Germline CDR1 reads SGHAT; CDR2 reads FQNNGV. The CDR3 has 20 amino acids. Sequencing input: whole blood. The chain is built from TRBV11-2 and TRBJ1-1, with a possible D match to TRBD1 (5 bases). The clonotype comes from an adult who was a healthcare worker with PCR-confirmed SARS-CoV-2 infection or an uninfected control (not recorded which). The CDR3 is CASSLVVRASPGRMNTEAFF. For the CDR3, the DNA is TGTGCCAGCAGCTTAGTAGTCAGGGCCTCCCCGGGACGAATGAACACTGAAGCTTTCTTT. Looking up the rest from reference TRBV11-2 and TRBJ1-1 gives the full variable domain: EAGVAQSPRYKIIEKRQSVAFWCNPISGHATLYWYQQILGQGPKLLIQFQNNGVVDDSQLPKDRFSAERLKGVDSTLKIQPAKLEDSAVYLCASSLVVRASPGRMNTEAFFGQGTRLTVV.